This T cell receptor (delta chain) was recovered during a study of Vδ1+ human thymocytes. To note about this clone: What it recognizes is unknown.

Findings and limits, study-wide: Thymic TRG and TRD repertoires appeared highly polyclonal. Many TRG clonotypes were shared between donors; TRD repertoires were essentially private. Despite high sort purity, about 19% of thymic T cell receptor delta sequences were Vdelta2.

RNA was extracted from the cells and then reverse transcribed. The CDR3 regions were amplified by multiplex PCR from V-gene primers to a constant-region primer. TCRdb re-called the multiplex PCR reads through CATT. The sample yields roughly 50,000 delta-chain clones, about a sixth seen once. Vdelta1+ thymocyte sorts reached between about 96% and 99.6% purity. The CDR3 has 16 residues. CDR1 is TSWWSYY, CDR2 QGS, per germline. V was trimmed by 2 bases and J by 6 bases, leaving 19 bases between them. The sample comprised Vdelta1+ gamma-delta thymocytes from the thymus. As to subset: FACS-sorted CD3+ TCRalphabeta- TCRVdelta1+ TCRVdelta2- thymocytes. The V gene is TRDV1, the J gene TRDJ1; perhaps TRDD3 as D (6 bases). This sequence was found in a boy younger than two who had congenital heart surgery. This CDR3 is CALGESALGDLNKLIF. The CDR3 DNA reads as TGTGCTCTTGGGGAATCGGCACTAGGGGATCTTAATAAACTCATCTTT.